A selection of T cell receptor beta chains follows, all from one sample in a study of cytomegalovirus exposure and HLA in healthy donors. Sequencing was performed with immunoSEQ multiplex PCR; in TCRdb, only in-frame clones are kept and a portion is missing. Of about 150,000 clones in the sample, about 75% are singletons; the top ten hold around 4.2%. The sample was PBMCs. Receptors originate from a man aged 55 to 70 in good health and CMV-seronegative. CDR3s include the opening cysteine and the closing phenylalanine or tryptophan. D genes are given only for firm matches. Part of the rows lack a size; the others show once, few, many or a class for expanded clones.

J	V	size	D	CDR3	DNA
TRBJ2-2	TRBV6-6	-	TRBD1	CASSWGQTTNTGELFF	TGTGCCAGCAGTTGGGGACAGACTACGAACACCGGGGAGCTGTTTTTT
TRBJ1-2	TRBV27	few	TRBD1	CASSSPGQGTVGYGYTF	TGTGCCAGCAGTTCACCCGGACAGGGGACGGTGGGCTATGGCTACACCTTC
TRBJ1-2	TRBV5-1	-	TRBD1	CASSLTGASYGYTF	TGCGCCAGCAGCTTGACAGGGGCATCGTATGGCTACACCTTC
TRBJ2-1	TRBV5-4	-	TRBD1	CASSSRGNEQFF	TGTGCCAGCAGCTCCAGGGGGAATGAGCAGTTCTTC
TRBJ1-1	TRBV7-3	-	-	CASSLGGAGTEAFF	TGTGCCAGCAGCTTAGGTGGCGCGGGCACTGAAGCTTTCTTT
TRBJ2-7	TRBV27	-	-	CASSLTGISSYEQYF	TGTGCCAGCAGTTTAACAGGGATAAGCTCCTACGAGCAGTACTTC
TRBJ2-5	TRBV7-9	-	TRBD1	CASSPQGAIKETQYF	TGTGCCAGCAGCCCCCAGGGGGCTATCAAAGAGACCCAGTACTTC
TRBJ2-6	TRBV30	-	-	CAWTLSGANVLTF	TGTGCCTGGACCCTATCTGGGGCCAACGTCCTGACTTTC
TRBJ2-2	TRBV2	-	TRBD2	CASYGGRAGAGELFF	TGTGCCAGTTACGGCGGGAGGGCCGGGGCCGGGGAGCTGTTTTTT
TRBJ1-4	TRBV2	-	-	CATSYSTNEKLFF	TGTGCCACGTCGTACTCCACTAATGAAAAACTGTTTTTT
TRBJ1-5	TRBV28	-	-	CASGREYQPQHF	TGTGCCAGCGGGCGGGAGTATCAGCCCCAGCATTTT
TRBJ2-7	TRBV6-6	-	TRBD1	CASSIRQGEQYF	TGTGCCAGCAGCATCAGACAGGGCGAGCAGTACTTC
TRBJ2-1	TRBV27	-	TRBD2	CASSPRGVYLGNEQFF	TGTGCCAGCAGCCCCCGGGGGGTTTACTTAGGCAATGAGCAGTTCTTC
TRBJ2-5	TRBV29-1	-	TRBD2	CSVDTAGGMIQETQYF	TGCAGCGTTGACACAGCGGGAGGGATGATACAAGAGACCCAGTACTTC
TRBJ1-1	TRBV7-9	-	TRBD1	CASSATGVVTEAFF	TGTGCCAGCAGCGCCACAGGGGTTGTGACTGAAGCTTTCTTT
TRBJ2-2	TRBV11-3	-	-	CASSSLRENTGELFF	TGTGCCAGCAGCTCCTTACGGGAGAACACCGGGGAGCTGTTTTTT
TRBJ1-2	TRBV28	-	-	CASSFDGREIYGYTF	TGTGCCAGCAGTTTCGACGGACGGGAAATATATGGCTACACCTTC
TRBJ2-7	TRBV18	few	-	CASSPGGRIYEQYF	TGTGCCAGCTCCCCCGGCGGCCGGATCTACGAGCAGTACTTC
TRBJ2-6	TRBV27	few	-	CASSSSRGVWGSGANVLTF	TGTGCCAGCAGTTCCTCCCGGGGAGTATGGGGTTCTGGGGCCAACGTCCTGACTTTC
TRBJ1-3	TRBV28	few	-	CASARGGTKSGNTIYF	TGTGCCAGCGCGCGGGGGGGAACCAAGTCTGGAAACACCATATATTTT
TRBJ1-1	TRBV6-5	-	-	CASSYGRGQNTEAFF	TGTGCCAGCAGTTACGGCAGGGGACAGAACACTGAAGCTTTCTTT
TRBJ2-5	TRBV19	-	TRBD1	CASSAGQGDSLGETQYF	TGTGCCAGTAGTGCGGGACAGGGGGATTCCTTAGGGGAGACCCAGTACTTC
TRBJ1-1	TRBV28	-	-	CASSPRTNLNTEAFF	TGTGCCAGCAGTCCGCGGACAAACTTGAACACTGAAGCTTTCTTT
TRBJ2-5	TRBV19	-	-	CASSIFQGGQETQYF	TGTGCCAGTAGTATATTTCAGGGGGGTCAAGAGACCCAGTACTTC
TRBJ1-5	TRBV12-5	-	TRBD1	CASGPGDSDQPQHF	TGTGCTAGTGGCCCTGGGGACAGCGATCAGCCCCAGCATTTT
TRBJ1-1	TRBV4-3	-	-	CASSQDAGGIEAFF	TGCGCCAGCAGCCAAGATGCGGGAGGGATTGAAGCTTTCTTT
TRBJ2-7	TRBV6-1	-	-	CASFRGGTGDEQYF	TGTGCCAGCTTTAGAGGAGGGACGGGCGACGAGCAGTACTTC
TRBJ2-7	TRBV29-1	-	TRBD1	CSVATGAYEQYF	TGCAGCGTCGCCACAGGGGCCTACGAGCAGTACTTC